This entry concerns a single TCR beta chain. Authors' processing steps: Nucleated cell counts were estimated from reference gene primer amplification. Clones were read by immunoSEQ multiplex PCR, and TCRdb kept only the in-frame ones, dropping some. The DNA gave D and trimming, while V, J and clone size come from that table. The sample lists a few hundred thousand clones, around 88% seen once, with 2% to 2.5% in the top ten. These data originate in a study of blood T cell repertoires in COVID-19. CDR1 is SGHTA and CDR2 is FQGNSA in the germline V gene. This CDR3 has 14 residues. V was clipped by 8 bases and J by 2 bases, with 14 bases between them. Those who participated ranged in age from roughly 18 to 89 years and resided in about two dozen US areas. Cohorts were based on clinical histories the participants reported.

The source material was PBMCs or T cells enriched from blood (not recorded which). The genes are TRBV7-2 and TRBJ2-3, with D maybe TRBD1 (5 bases). The receptor was derived from a woman aged 35 to 49 with acute COVID-19. CDR3: CASVLGLPTDTQYF. The CDR3 region has the DNA TGTGCCAGCGTCCTGGGGCTACCCACAGATACGCAGTATTTT.